This T cell receptor (beta chain) was sequenced during a study of shared clonotypes between healthy human individuals. As for the study in general: In total, the donors were a couple of women and a few men aged 18 to 49.

The study, taken as a whole, reports: Tissues were not sampled, only blood, and their repertoires likely differ.

Donors, without exception, were Caucasian adults residing in Nashville, Tennessee. Genomic DNA belonging to each subset was distributed in equal measure over several immunoSEQ plates. This table comes from immunoSEQ multiplex PCR, and its TCRdb copy is limited to in-frame clones, with some not included. The table includes about 490,000 clones, roughly four fifths detected once. With respect to this clone: Its cognate antigen is unknown.

Germline lookup yields CDR1 MRHNA and CDR2 SNTAGT. Trimming removed 3 bases from V and 5 bases from J; junction bases left unmatched: 6. The CDR3 covers 15 residues. The rearrangement joins TRBV6-4 to TRBJ2-1; 8 bases agree with TRBD2. The TCR comes from a middle-aged woman in good health. Some clones in this sample may be carry-over from other donors' samples. The specimen sequenced was PBMCs. In nucleotides, the CDR3 is TGTGCCAGCAGTGAAAGTAGCGGGACCCACAATGAGCAGTTCTTC. Translation gives CASSESSGTHNEQFF.